This T cell receptor beta chain was found in a study of blood T cell repertoires in COVID-19. Across the study: There were acute and convalescent COVID-19 samples, and they came from the United States, Italy and Spain. The analysed material was cDNA or gDNA that came from T cells, B-cell-depleted T cells, or PBMCs.

Trimming took off 6 bases at V and 3 bases at J, with 13 bases between the two ends. CDR3 length equals 14 residues. Germline values: CDR1 MDHEN, CDR2 SYDVKM. The table came from immunoSEQ multiplex PCR; TCRdb's copy has only in-frame clones and leaves some out. Of roughly 250,000 clones listed, around 89% are singletons. The V gene is TRBV28, the J gene TRBJ2-3; D is uncertain. The sample taken for sequencing was peripheral blood. The clonotype comes from a man younger than 40 with acute or convalescent COVID-19. DNA for the CDR3: TGTGCCAGCAGAAGCAGGCCGTGGACAGATACGCAGTATTTT. This gives the protein CASRSRPWTDTQYF.